The clone carrying this T cell receptor beta chain was observed a handful of times. The data were obtained in a study of blood T cell repertoires in COVID-19. Whole-study context: Samples taken during acute and convalescent COVID-19 were collected in the United States, Italy and Spain. The analysed material was cDNA or gDNA that came from T cells, B-cell-depleted T cells, or PBMCs.

Authors' analysis steps: Nucleated cell counts were estimated from reference gene primer amplification. Measured with immunoSEQ multiplex PCR; TCRdb has only the in-frame clones, and not every one. Clone size and the V and J calls come from that table; the DNA yielded D and trimming. In the table there are fewer than 200,000 clones, more than 75% of which are singletons. Trimming stripped 5 bases from V and 3 bases from J, with 13 bases between. Germline V gene data show CDR1 as MNHEY and CDR2 as SVGEGT. The CDR3 covers 14 residues. This sequence joins TRBV6-2 or TRBV6-3 and TRBJ2-5; TRBD2 might be the D (6 bases). The receptor was isolated from a man in his fifties or sixties who had recovered from COVID-19. Sample: peripheral blood. In DNA form, the CDR3 reads TGTGCCAGCAGTCCCGGCGGGGTAAAAGAGACCCAGTACTTC. It encodes CASSPGGVKETQYF.